Each of the 29 T cell receptor beta chains below was sequenced from the same sample in a study of T cell changes during pregnancy in multiple sclerosis. Using immunoSEQ multiplex PCR, the repertoire was profiled, and TCRdb retains in-frame clones only, with some absent. Among roughly 40,000 clones, around nine tenths were seen once, and the ten largest hold around 1.2%. This specimen was peripheral blood, taken before pregnancy. Receptor source: a female donor with multiple sclerosis, enrolled in a pregnancy study.

This clone was seen a single time. The genes are TRBV6-1 and TRBJ2-1, with D maybe TRBD2 (5 bases). This CDR3 is built from 15 residues. Germline loops: CDR1 MNHNS, CDR2 SASEGT. Trimming pared 0 bases from V and 6 bases from J, leaving 12 bases between. CDR3 DNA: TGTGCCAGCAGTGAAGCAAGTGAGAGGGTCAATGAGCAGTTCTTC. This codes for CASSEASERVNEQFF.

This sequence joins TRBV10-3 and TRBJ2-7; 9 bases match TRBD2. The CDR3 is 16 residues long. Germline V gives CDR1 ENHRY, CDR2 SYGVKD. V was pared by 2 bases and J by 3 bases, with 8 bases of the junction left unmatched. This CDR3 is CAISEGSGRGGYEQYF. In DNA, the CDR3 is TGTGCCATCAGTGAGGGTAGCGGGAGAGGGGGCTACGAGCAGTACTTC.

The chain combines TRBV6-5 with TRBJ1-1, with D uncertain. The CDR3 is made up of 14 amino acids. V was clipped by 2 bases and J by 1 base, with 8 bases between them. Germline CDR1 reads MNHEY; CDR2 reads SVGAGI. CDR3 residues: CASSYEPQNTEAFF. CDR3 nucleotides: TGTGCCAGCAGTTACGAGCCCCAGAACACTGAAGCTTTCTTT.

The rearrangement joins TRBV4-2 to TRBJ2-3, with D tentatively TRBD1 (6 bases). CDR1 is LGHNA, CDR2 YNFKEQ, per germline. The CDR3 covers 15 residues. V lost 1 base to trimming and J lost 3 bases, with 11 bases between them. The CDR3 coding sequence is TGTGCCAGCAGCCAAGTACAGGGTCTAACAGATACGCAGTATTTT. It yields the protein CASSQVQGLTDTQYF.

The chain has TRBV7-8 and TRBJ2-1, with 7 bases that match TRBD2. The V and J ends lost 5 bases and 0 bases, in that order; junction bases with no gene match: 10. Per the germline V gene, CDR1 is SGHVS and CDR2 is FQNEAQ. The CDR3 covers 17 residues. The CDR3 reads CASSPGPSGDSYNEQFF. The CDR3 nucleotides are TGTGCCAGCAGCCCTGGACCTAGCGGAGACTCCTACAATGAGCAGTTCTTC.

This rearrangement joins TRBV19 to TRBJ2-1, with 8 bases lining up with TRBD1. Germline V gives CDR1 LNHDA, CDR2 SQIVND (reference sequence). V shed 8 bases, J shed 5 bases, and the junction held 5 bases outside the gene matches. The CDR3 loop spans 13 amino acids. CDR3 region: CASGQGANNEQFF. In nucleotides, the CDR3 is TGTGCCAGTGGTCAGGGGGCGAACAATGAGCAGTTCTTC.

The CDR3 is CASSPPTQNTEAFF. The CDR3 coding sequence is TGTGCCAGCTCACCGCCAACACAGAACACTGAAGCTTTCTTT. The rearrangement links TRBV18 to TRBJ1-1; no firm D call. The CDR3 has 14 residues. CDR1 KGHSH and CDR2 LQKENI come from the germline V gene. Deletions cut 3 bases from V and 1 base from J, with 9 bases between. The whole variable domain, remainder taken from reference TRBV18 and TRBJ1-1, is NAGVMQNPRHLVRRRGQEARLRCSPMKGHSHVYWYRQLPEEGLKFMVYLQKENIIDESGMPKERFSAEFPKEGPSILRIQQVVRGDSAAYFCASSPPTQNTEAFFGQGTRLTVV.

This clone was seen just once. The chain combines TRBV11-2 with TRBJ2-7; TRBD1 aligns across 9 bases. Germline-derived CDR1 and CDR2 are SGHAT and FQNNGV. Losses at the gene ends were 3 bases for V and 4 bases for J; bases not matched to a gene: 10. This CDR3 is built from 16 residues. CDR3 sequence: CASSLLWTGVSYEQYF. The CDR3 DNA follows: TGTGCCAGCAGCTTGCTTTGGACAGGGGTTAGTTACGAGCAGTACTTC.

V usage is TRBV5-8 and J usage is TRBJ1-3; 7 nucleotides line up with TRBD1. With 9 bases clipped from V and 0 bases from J, the junction kept 15 bases outside the gene matches. The CDR3 length is 17 residues. Looked up from germline, CDR1 is SGHTS and CDR2 is YDEGEE. CDR3 sequence (DNA): TGTGCCACCATCGGACCCGGACAGGACGGCTCTGGAAACACCATATATTTT. Translating it yields CATIGPGQDGSGNTIYF. Based on the CDR3 plus reference TRBV5-8 and TRBJ1-3, the full variable domain is EAGVTQSPTHLIKTRGQQATLRCSPISGHTSVYWYQQALGLGLQFLLWYDEGEERNRGNFPPRFSGRQFPNYSSELNVNALELEDSALYLCATIGPGQDGSGNTIYFGEGSWLTVV.

This clone showed up just once. The V gene is TRBV5-1, the J gene TRBJ2-1; TRBD2 matches at 10 bases. From germline, CDR1 is SGHRS and CDR2 YFSETQ. V lost 4 bases and J lost 9; bases outside the gene matches: 10. This CDR3 is 15 amino acids long. The DNA for the CDR3 is TGCGCCAGCAGCCAGAGTCTAGCGGGAGAGGGTGAGCAGTTCTTC. Amino acid sequence: CASSQSLAGEGEQFF.

V is TRBV5-6 and J is TRBJ2-5; the D gene is possibly TRBD2 (6 bases). The CDR3 covers 13 residues. Germline lookup yields CDR1 SGHDT and CDR2 YYEEEE. With 4 bases removed from V and 0 bases from J, the gap between germline ends came to 7 bases. CDR3 nucleotide sequence: TGTGCCAGCAGCCCGGGGGACCAAGAGACCCAGTACTTC. It specifies CASSPGDQETQYF.

J is TRBJ2-4 and V is TRBV4-1; 8 nucleotides agree with TRBD2. The length of the CDR3 is 18 residues. The junction had 13 bases not matched to a gene; V was cut back by 0 bases and J by 6 bases. Germline CDR1 and CDR2: MGHRA and YSYEKL. This chain's CDR3 is CASSQESGLAGVTNIQYF. DNA of the CDR3: TGCGCCAGCAGCCAAGAGTCCGGGCTAGCGGGCGTGACAAACATTCAGTACTTC.

This chain connects TRBV7-6 to TRBJ2-1, with D unresolved. Germline V gene sequence: CDR1 SGHVS, CDR2 FNYEAQ. V dropped 5 bases and J dropped 2 bases, with 13 bases sitting between them. This CDR3 is built from 15 residues. The CDR3 DNA is TGTGCCAGCAGCCCCGAAACGCACACCTACAATGAGCAGTTCTTC. Protein sequence: CASSPETHTYNEQFF. Combining the CDR3 with reference TRBV7-6 and TRBJ2-1 gives the whole variable domain GAGVSQSPRYKVTKRGQDVALRCDPISGHVSLYWYRQALGQGPEFLTYFNYEAQQDKSGLPNDRFSAERPEGSISTLTIQRTEQRDSAMYRCASSPETHTYNEQFFGPGTRLTVL.

The chain links TRBV27 to TRBJ2-6, with a tentative D call TRBD1 (6 bases). CDR3 length equals 18 residues. CDR1 MNHEY and CDR2 SMNVEV come from the germline V gene (reference sequence). V lost 5 bases and J 0 bases, leaving 17 bases between the germline ends. The CDR3 spells CASSQHRDPPSGANVLTF. In DNA, the CDR3 is TGTGCCAGCAGTCAACACAGGGACCCTCCCTCTGGGGCCAACGTCCTGACTTTC. Using reference TRBV27 and TRBJ2-6 for the parts outside the CDR3, the full variable domain is EAQVTQNPRYLITVTGKKLTVTCSQNMNHEYMSWYRQDPGLGLRQIYYSMNVEVTDKGDVPEGYKVSRKEKRNFPLILESPSPNQTSLYFCASSQHRDPPSGANVLTFGAGSRLTVL.

CDR3 residues: CASSKSGGAKNIQYF. The CDR3 bases are TGTGCCAGCAGCAAGAGTGGAGGGGCCAAAAACATTCAGTACTTC. The chain carries TRBV7-9 and TRBJ2-4; tentative D call: TRBD2 (6 bases). V gave up 5 bases and J gave up 1 base, with 12 bases separating them. Per the germline V gene, CDR1 is SEHNR and CDR2 is FQNEAQ (reference sequence). The CDR3 has 15 amino acids.

The genes are TRBV30 and TRBJ2-1, with D tentatively TRBD2 (6 bases). In germline, CDR1 is GTSNPN, CDR2 SVGIG (reference sequence). Trimming pared 3 bases from V and 3 bases from J, leaving 21 bases between. This CDR3 spans 17 amino acids. The CDR3 DNA reads as TGTGCCTGGAGCCCCCGGAGGGGTAGCTCGATCTACAATGAGCAGTTCTTC. Translated, it gives CAWSPRRGSSIYNEQFF. Combining the CDR3 with reference TRBV30 and TRBJ2-1 gives the whole variable domain SQTIHQWPATLVQPVGSPLSLECTVEGTSNPNLYWYRQAAGRGLQLLFYSVGIGQISSEVPQNLSASRPQDRQFILSSKKLLLSDSGFYLCAWSPRRGSSIYNEQFFGPGTRLTVL.

The chain uses TRBV7-9 and TRBJ2-3, with no clear D. This CDR3 contains 12 residues. CDR1 and CDR2 from the germline V gene are SEHNR and FQNEAQ (reference sequence). V was clipped by 5 bases and J by 2 bases, with 5 bases between them. The CDR3 loop is CASSLFTDTQYF. The CDR3 DNA sequence: TGTGCCAGCAGCCTCTTCACAGATACGCAGTATTTT.

The gene calls are TRBV7-3 and TRBJ2-7; 7 bases match TRBD1. V was clipped by 6 bases and J by 7 bases; unmatched bases: 15. Germline CDR1 SGHTA, CDR2 FQGTGA. There are 15 residues in the CDR3. The CDR3 nucleotides are TGTGCCAGCAGTCGTGACAGGGTTGGGCTCGGGGAGCAGTACTTC. It encodes CASSRDRVGLGEQYF. The variable domain in full, with the rest retrieved from reference TRBV7-3 and TRBJ2-7, is GAGVSQTPSNKVTEKGKYVELRCDPISGHTALYWYRQSLGQGPEFLIYFQGTGAADDSGLPNDRFFAVRPEGSVSTLKIQRTERGDSAVYLCASSRDRVGLGEQYFGPGTRLTVT.

The chain couples TRBV18 to TRBJ2-6; the D gene is possibly TRBD1 (5 bases). Looked up from germline, CDR1 is KGHSH and CDR2 is LQKENI. This CDR3 is built from 15 residues. Trimming took off 6 bases at V and 0 bases at J, with 9 bases between the two ends. CDR3 region: CASSPTVSGANVLTF. CDR3 DNA: TGTGCCAGCTCTCCGACAGTCTCTGGGGCCAACGTCCTGACTTTC.

The chain uses TRBV2 and TRBJ2-7, with TRBD2 matching 8 bases. J gave up 2 bases and V 8 bases, and 8 bases lay outside the gene matches. Germline V gene sequence: CDR1 SNHLY, CDR2 FYNNEI. The CDR3 spans 14 residues. CDR3 DNA: TGTGCCAGCCTGGGGGTAGCGGGAACCTACGAGCAGTACTTC. This gives the protein CASLGVAGTYEQYF.

The chain carries TRBV7-9 and TRBJ1-1; 9 bases align to TRBD1. Germline V lookup: CDR1 SEHNR, CDR2 FQNEAQ (reference sequence). J was trimmed by 1 base and V by 5 bases; bases with no gene match: 5. CDR3 length: 15 residues. The CDR3 loop reads CASSVTGGANTEAFF. The CDR3, as DNA: TGTGCCAGCAGCGTGACAGGGGGGGCGAACACTGAAGCTTTCTTT.

V gene TRBV5-8 combines with J gene TRBJ2-2; tentative D call: TRBD2 (6 bases). The CDR3 is made up of 15 amino acids. Looked up from germline, CDR1 is SGHTS and CDR2 is YDEGEE. Trimming shortened V by 3 bases and J by 1 base, and 10 bases separated the two germline ends. CDR3 DNA sequence: TGTGCCAGCAGCTGGGGGACTGTGAACACCGGGGAGCTGTTTTTT. It specifies CASSWGTVNTGELFF.

The chain joins TRBV4-3 to TRBJ1-1, with a weak D call TRBD1 (6 bases). The V end was cut by 0 bases, the J end by 0 bases, with 20 bases between. The length of the CDR3 is 19 residues. Germline CDR1 is LGHNA and CDR2 is YSLEER. CDR3: CASSQDLVDSQVLNTEAFF. As DNA, the CDR3 is TGCGCCAGCAGCCAAGATCTGGTGGACAGCCAAGTTTTGAACACTGAAGCTTTCTTT.

The chain has TRBV30 and TRBJ1-1; D not resolved. The CDR3 sequence is 13 residues long. Trimming shortened V by 2 bases and J by 4 bases, and 11 bases separated the two germline ends. In germline, CDR1 is GTSNPN, CDR2 SVGIG (reference sequence). The CDR3 DNA follows: TGTGCCTGGAGTAAGGAGGGAGGCACTGAAGCTTTCTTT. It codes for CAWSKEGGTEAFF.

This chain uses TRBV5-1 with TRBJ2-7, with 8 bases identical to TRBD2. V lost 0 bases and J lost 3; bases outside the gene matches: 8. The CDR3 totals 16 residues. CDR1 is SGHRS, CDR2 YFSETQ, per germline. The DNA for the CDR3 is TGCGCCAGCAGCTTGGGGCTTGGGACTAGAGACTACGAGCAGTACTTC. As protein: CASSLGLGTRDYEQYF. Full variable domain (missing parts from reference TRBV5-1 and TRBJ2-7): KAGVTQTPRYLIKTRGQQVTLSCSPISGHRSVSWYQQTPGQGLQFLFEYFSETQRNKGNFPGRFSGRQFSNSRSEMNVSTLELGDSALYLCASSLGLGTRDYEQYFGPGTRLTVT.

V and J are TRBV10-3 and TRBJ2-1; the match to TRBD1 covers 12 bases. The CDR3 loop spans 17 amino acids. CDR1 ENHRY and CDR2 SYGVKD come from the germline V gene. Trimming removed 0 bases from V and 4 bases from J; junction bases left unmatched: 4. The CDR3 region is CAISESLGQGAYNEQFF. DNA for the CDR3: TGTGCCATCAGTGAGTCTTTGGGACAGGGGGCATACAATGAGCAGTTCTTC.

The chain couples TRBV28 to TRBJ1-1, with D maybe TRBD1 (6 bases). The CDR3 covers 15 residues. Looked up from germline, CDR1 is MDHEN and CDR2 is SYDVKM. Between the trimmed V and J ends, which lost 1 base and 4 bases, there was a span of 13 bases. CDR3 coding DNA: TGTGCCAGCAGTTTATTGGGGGCGATGGGCACTGAAGCTTTCTTT. This gives the protein CASSLLGAMGTEAFF.

The CDR3 nucleotides are TGTGCCAGCAGTAGGACCCCGGGACAGGGTGTCTACGAGCAGTACTTC. Residues: CASSRTPGQGVYEQYF. This chain joins TRBV27 and TRBJ2-7; 9 bases line up with TRBD1. The V gene's germline CDR1 is MNHEY and CDR2 SMNVEV (reference sequence). The CDR3 loop spans 16 amino acids. V gave up 5 bases and J gave up 3 bases; unmatched junction bases: 11.

In its sample, this clone was seen once. This chain links TRBV4-2 with TRBJ2-1; 9 bases map to TRBD2. The CDR3 is 16 amino acids. CDR1 is LGHNA and CDR2 is YNFKEQ in the germline V gene. Trimming at V came to 4 bases and at J to 4 bases, leaving 8 bases not matched to a gene. CDR3 sequence: CASSPPLAGIYNEQFF. The CDR3 coding sequence is TGTGCCAGCAGCCCCCCCCTAGCGGGGATTTACAATGAGCAGTTCTTC.